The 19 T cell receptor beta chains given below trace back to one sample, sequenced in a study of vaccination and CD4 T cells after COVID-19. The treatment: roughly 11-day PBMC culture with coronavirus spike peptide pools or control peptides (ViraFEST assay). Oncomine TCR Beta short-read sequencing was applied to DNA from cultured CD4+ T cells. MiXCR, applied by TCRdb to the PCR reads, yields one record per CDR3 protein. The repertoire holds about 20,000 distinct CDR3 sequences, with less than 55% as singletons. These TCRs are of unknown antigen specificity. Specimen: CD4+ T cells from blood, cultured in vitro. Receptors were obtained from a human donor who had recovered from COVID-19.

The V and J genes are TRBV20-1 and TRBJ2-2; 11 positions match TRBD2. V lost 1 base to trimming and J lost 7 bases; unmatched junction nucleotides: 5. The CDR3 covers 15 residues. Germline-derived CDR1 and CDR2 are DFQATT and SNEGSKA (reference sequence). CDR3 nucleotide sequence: TGCAGTGCTAGAGTGACTAGCGGGACAGGCGGGGAGCTGTTTTTT. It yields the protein CSARVTSGTGGELFF.

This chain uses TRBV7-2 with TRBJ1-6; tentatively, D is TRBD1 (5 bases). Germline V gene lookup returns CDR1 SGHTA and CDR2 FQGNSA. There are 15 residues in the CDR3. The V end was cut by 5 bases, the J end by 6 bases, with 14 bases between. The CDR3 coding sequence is TGTGCCAGCAGCCAAAATGGGGGTCCTAATTCACCCCTCCACTTT. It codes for CASSQNGGPNSPLHF.

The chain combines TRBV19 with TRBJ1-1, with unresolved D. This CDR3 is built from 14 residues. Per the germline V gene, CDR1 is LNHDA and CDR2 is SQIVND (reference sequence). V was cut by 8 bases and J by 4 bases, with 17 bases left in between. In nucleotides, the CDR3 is TGTGCCAGTTTTCACACTAAAGAGAGCACTGAAGCTTTCTTT. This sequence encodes CASFHTKESTEAFF. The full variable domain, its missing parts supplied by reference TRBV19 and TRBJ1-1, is DGGITQSPKYLFRKEGQNVTLSCEQNLNHDAMYWYRQDPGQGLRLIYYSQIVNDFQKGDIAEGYSVSREKKESFPLTVTSAQKNPTAFYLCASFHTKESTEAFFGQGTRLTVV.

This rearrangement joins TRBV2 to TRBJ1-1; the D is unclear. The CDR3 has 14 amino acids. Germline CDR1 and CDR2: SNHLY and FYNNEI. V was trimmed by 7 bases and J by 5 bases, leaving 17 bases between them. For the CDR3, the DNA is TGTGCCAGCAACGACCCAAACGGACGAACTGAAGCTTTCTTT. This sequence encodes CASNDPNGRTEAFF.

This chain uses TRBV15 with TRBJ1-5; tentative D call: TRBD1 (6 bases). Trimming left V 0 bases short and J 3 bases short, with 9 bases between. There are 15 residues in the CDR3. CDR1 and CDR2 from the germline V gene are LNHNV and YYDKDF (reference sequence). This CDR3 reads CATSREGAFNQPQHF. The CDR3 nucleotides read TGTGCCACCAGCAGAGAGGGGGCATTCAATCAGCCCCAGCATTTT.

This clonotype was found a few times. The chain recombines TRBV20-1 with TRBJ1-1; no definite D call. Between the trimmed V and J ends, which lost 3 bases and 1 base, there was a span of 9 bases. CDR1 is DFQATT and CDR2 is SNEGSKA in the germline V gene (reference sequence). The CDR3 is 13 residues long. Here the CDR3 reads CSASLGGNTEAFF. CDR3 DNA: TGCAGTGCTAGTTTAGGCGGGAACACTGAAGCTTTCTTT.

CDR3 amino acids: CASSPMRGLAIPPNEQFF. The CDR3 region has the DNA TGTGCCAGCTCACCTATGAGGGGACTAGCGATCCCCCCCAATGAGCAGTTCTTC. V usage is TRBV18 and J usage is TRBJ2-1; 10 nucleotides line up with TRBD2. CDR3 length equals 18 residues. From germline, CDR1 is KGHSH and CDR2 LQKENI. The ends lost 3 bases at V and 6 bases at J; junction bases unmatched: 14.

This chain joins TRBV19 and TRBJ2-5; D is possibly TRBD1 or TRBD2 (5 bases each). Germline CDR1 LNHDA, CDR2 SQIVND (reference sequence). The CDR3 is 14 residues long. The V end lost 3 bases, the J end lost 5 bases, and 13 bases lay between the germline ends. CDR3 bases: TGTGCCAGTAGTATGGGCCGGGGCGGGGAGACCCAGTACTTC. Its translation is CASSMGRGGETQYF.

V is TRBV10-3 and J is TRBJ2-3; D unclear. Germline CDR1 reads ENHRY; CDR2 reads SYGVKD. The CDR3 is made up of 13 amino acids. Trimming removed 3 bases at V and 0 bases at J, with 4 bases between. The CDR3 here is CAISEPSTDTQYF. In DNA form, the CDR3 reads TGTGCCATCAGTGAACCCAGCACAGATACGCAGTATTTT.

In DNA form, the CDR3 reads TGTGCCAGCAGTAAGACCGGGACAGGGGCCTCCCGGAGCTCCTACAATGAGCAGTTCTTC. This codes for CASSKTGTGASRSSYNEQFF. The chain combines TRBV11-2 with TRBJ2-1; 10 nucleotides match TRBD1. V shed 6 bases and J 0 bases; nucleotides not matched to a gene: 17. Germline V lookup: CDR1 SGHAT, CDR2 FQNNGV. The CDR3 runs 20 residues. The full variable domain, rest sourced from reference TRBV11-2 and TRBJ2-1, is EAGVAQSPRYKIIEKRQSVAFWCNPISGHATLYWYQQILGQGPKLLIQFQNNGVVDDSQLPKDRFSAERLKGVDSTLKIQPAKLEDSAVYLCASSKTGTGASRSSYNEQFFGPGTRLTVL.

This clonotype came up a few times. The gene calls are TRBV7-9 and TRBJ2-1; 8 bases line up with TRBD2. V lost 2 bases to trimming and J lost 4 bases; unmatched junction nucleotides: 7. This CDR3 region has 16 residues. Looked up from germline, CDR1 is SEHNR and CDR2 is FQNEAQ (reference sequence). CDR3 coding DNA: TGTGCCAGCAGCTTATCGGGGGGGACCCGATACAATGAGCAGTTCTTC. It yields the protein CASSLSGGTRYNEQFF.

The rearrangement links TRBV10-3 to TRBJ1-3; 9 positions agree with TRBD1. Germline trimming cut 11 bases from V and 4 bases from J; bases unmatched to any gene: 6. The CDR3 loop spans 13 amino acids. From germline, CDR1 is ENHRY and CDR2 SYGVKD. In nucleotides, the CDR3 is TGTGCCTCAACAGGGGGCTCGGGAAACACCATATATTTT. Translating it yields CASTGGSGNTIYF.

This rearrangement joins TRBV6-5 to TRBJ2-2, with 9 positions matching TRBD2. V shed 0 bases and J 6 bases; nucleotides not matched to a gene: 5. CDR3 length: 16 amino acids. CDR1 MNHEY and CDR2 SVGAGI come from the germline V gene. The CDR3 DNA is TGTGCCAGCAGTTACTCGACGCTAGCGGGACCCGGGGAGCTGTTTTTT. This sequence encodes CASSYSTLAGPGELFF.

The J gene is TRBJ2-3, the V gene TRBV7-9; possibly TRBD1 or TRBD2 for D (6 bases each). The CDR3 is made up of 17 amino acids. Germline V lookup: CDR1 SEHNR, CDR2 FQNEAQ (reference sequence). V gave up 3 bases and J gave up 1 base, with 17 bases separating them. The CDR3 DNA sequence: TGTGCCAGCAGCTTCCCGTTAATGGGGGGCGGCACAGATACGCAGTATTTT. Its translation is CASSFPLMGGGTDTQYF.

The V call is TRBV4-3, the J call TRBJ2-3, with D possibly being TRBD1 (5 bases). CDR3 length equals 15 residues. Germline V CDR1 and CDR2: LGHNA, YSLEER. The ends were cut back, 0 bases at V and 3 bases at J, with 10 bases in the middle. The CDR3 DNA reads TGCGCCAGCAGCCAAGATAGGGGCGGAACAGATACGCAGTATTTT. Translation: CASSQDRGGTDTQYF.

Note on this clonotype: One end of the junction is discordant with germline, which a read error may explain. CDR3 sequence (DNA): TGTGCCATCAGTGAGTCGAGTGTGGTAGTTTATCTCTTC. Translation gives CAISESSVVVYLF. This sequence joins TRBV10-3 and TRBJ2-1; D call uncertain. Germline-derived CDR1 and CDR2 are ENHRY and SYGVKD. The CDR3 covers 13 residues.

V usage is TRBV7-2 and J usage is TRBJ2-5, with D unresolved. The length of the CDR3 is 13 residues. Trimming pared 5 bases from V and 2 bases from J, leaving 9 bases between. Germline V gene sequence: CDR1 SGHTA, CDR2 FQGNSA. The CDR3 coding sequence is TGTGCCAGCAGCATAGGGCTACAAGAGACCCAGTACTTC. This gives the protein CASSIGLQETQYF.

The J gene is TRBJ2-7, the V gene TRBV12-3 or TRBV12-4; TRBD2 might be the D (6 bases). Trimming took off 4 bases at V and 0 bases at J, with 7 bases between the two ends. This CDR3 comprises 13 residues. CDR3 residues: CASSWGGSYEQYF. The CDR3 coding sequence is TGTGCCAGCAGTTGGGGAGGCTCCTACGAGCAGTACTTC.

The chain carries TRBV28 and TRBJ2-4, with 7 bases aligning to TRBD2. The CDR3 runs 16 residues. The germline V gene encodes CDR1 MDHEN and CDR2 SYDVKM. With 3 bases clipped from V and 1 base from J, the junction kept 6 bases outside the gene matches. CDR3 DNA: TGTGCCAGCAGTTTGGGCGGGAGTGCGGCCAAAAACATTCAGTACTTC. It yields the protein CASSLGGSAAKNIQYF. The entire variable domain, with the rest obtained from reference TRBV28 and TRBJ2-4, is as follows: DVKVTQSSRYLVKRTGEKVFLECVQDMDHENMFWYRQDPGLGLRLIYFSYDVKMKEKGDIPEGYSVSREKKERFSLILESASTNQTSMYLCASSLGGSAAKNIQYFGAGTRLSVL.